The next 7 T cell receptor beta chains were all read from a single sample in a study of metastatic and nonmetastatic thyroid tumors. Each patient came to thyroid surgery without any prior treatment (of any kind). TCRdb re-clonotyped the PCR reads via MiXCR. The top ten clones hold approximately 7.7% of a sample with more than 14,000 clones, roughly 25% of them seen once. The sequenced sample was tumor tissue. These receptor sequences come from a female donor with papillary thyroid cancer or a benign thyroid nodule (not recorded which). Some clones in this sample may be carry-over from other donors' samples.

The sample holds many counts of this clone. This sequence joins TRBV29-1 and TRBJ2-1, with 9 bases fitting TRBD1. Germline lookup yields CDR1 SQVTM and CDR2 ANQGSEA. With V trimmed by 7 bases and J by 1 base, 5 bases remained unmatched. The CDR3 loop spans 14 amino acids. The chain's CDR3 is CSATGGFSYNEQFF. In nucleotides, the CDR3 is TGCAGCGCCACAGGGGGCTTTTCCTACAATGAGCAGTTCTTC.

This clone was found a few times. The rearrangement links TRBV6-1 to TRBJ2-7; 8 nucleotides agree with TRBD2. The CDR3 loop spans 16 amino acids. CDR1 and CDR2 (germline): MNHNS, SASEGT. Trimming took 3 bases from V and 0 from J; bases not matched to a gene: 7. CDR3 region: CASSDKAGEGSYEQYF. The CDR3, as DNA: TGTGCCAGCAGTGACAAAGCGGGAGAGGGCTCCTACGAGCAGTACTTC.

This clone is termed medium-sized. The chain couples TRBV6-2 or TRBV6-3 to TRBJ1-6; D is perhaps TRBD1 (5 bases). Germline V gene data show CDR1 as MNHEY and CDR2 as SVGEGT. The germline V and J ends were trimmed by 6 bases and 10 bases, with 13 bases remaining between them. CDR3 length: 13 residues. CDR3 nucleotides: TGTGCCAGCAGAATCAGGGCCAACTCACCCCTCCACTTT. This encodes CASRIRANSPLHF.

V is TRBV4-1 and J is TRBJ2-2; 9 bases match TRBD2. V lost 4 bases and J lost 6; bases outside the gene matches: 9. The V gene's germline CDR1 is MGHRA and CDR2 YSYEKL. This CDR3 comprises 16 residues. The CDR3 DNA reads TGCGCCAGCAGCCGAAGCTTTAGCGGGAGCGCCGGGGAGCTGTTTTTT. Its translation is CASSRSFSGSAGELFF.

This clone appeared many times. The chain has TRBV11-3 and TRBJ2-5; 10 bases agree with TRBD2. Germline assignment: CDR1 SGHNT and CDR2 YENEEA. This CDR3 has 14 residues. Trimming cost V 5 bases and J 2 bases; bases outside gene matches: 2. CDR3 amino acids: CASSRTSGQETQYF. CDR3 in DNA: TGTGCCAGCAGCCGGACTAGCGGACAAGAGACCCAGTACTTC. The full variable domain, in which reference TRBV11-3 and TRBJ2-5 provide the parts outside the CDR3, is EAGVVQSPRYKIIEKKQPVAFWCNPISGHNTLYWYLQNLGQGPELLIRYENEEAVDDSQLPKDRFSAERLKGVDSTLKIQPAELGDSAVYLCASSRTSGQETQYFGPGTRLLVL.

This clone was picked up a small number of times. The rearrangement uses TRBV10-2 and TRBJ2-6; D is uncertain. Trimming stripped 3 bases from V and 4 bases from J, with 7 bases between. CDR1 and CDR2 (germline): WSHSY, SAAADI. The CDR3 extends over 14 amino acids. CDR3 loop: CASSEGLGANVLTF. In DNA form, the CDR3 reads TGCGCCAGCAGTGAAGGGTTAGGGGCCAACGTCCTGACTTTC.

In this sample, this clone turned up many times. V gene TRBV20-1 combines with J gene TRBJ2-1, with unresolved D. The length of the CDR3 is 13 residues. V was pared by 1 base and J by 9 bases, with 13 bases between. Germline V gene sequence: CDR1 DFQATT, CDR2 SNEGSKA (reference sequence). The CDR3 reads CSARAIGNSEQFF. In nucleotides, the CDR3 is TGCAGTGCTAGAGCTATTGGTAATAGTGAGCAGTTCTTC.